These T cell receptor beta chains were read from a single sample in a study of blood T cell repertoires in COVID-19. TCRdb's table, derived via immunoSEQ multiplex PCR, lists solely in-frame clones and lacks some. This sample has some 200,000 clones; roughly 78% occur once, and the top ten carry 9.5% to 15%. The sequenced sample consisted of peripheral blood. These receptors all stem from a middle-aged woman with acute or convalescent COVID-19. Both conserved end residues are part of each CDR3. D genes are given only for firm matches. Expanded clones are given a class, and other clones once, few, many or no size at all.

TRBV14	13	NA	TRBJ1-1	NA	TGTGCCAGCAGCCAAGGTTGGAGCACTGAAGCTTTCTTT	CASSQGWSTEAFF
TRBV19	12	NA	TRBJ2-4	NA	TGTGCCAGTAGTATCTCAGGGCCCATTCAGTACTTC	CASSISGPIQYF
TRBV5-1	14	NA	TRBJ1-6	NA	TGCGCCAGCAGCATTGGGGGCGAAGATTCACCCCTCCACTTT	CASSIGGEDSPLHF
TRBV6-2/TRBV6-3	16	NA	TRBJ2-2	TRBD1	TGTGCCAGCAGTAACCCGGGGACAGGGTACACCGGGGAGCTGTTTTTT	CASSNPGTGYTGELFF
TRBV5-1	17	NA	TRBJ2-3	NA	TGCGCCAGCAGTGGGGGGTCGGCGAAATTAAGCACAGATACGCAGTATTTT	CASSGGSAKLSTDTQYF
TRBV21-1	20	NA	TRBJ1-2	NA	TGTGCCAGCAGCAAAGGTAGAGGCCCATGGATCCGGTCGGCTTACGATGGCTACACCTTC	CASSKGRGPWIRSAYDGYTF
TRBV5-4	12	few	TRBJ2-7	NA	TGTGCCAGCAGCTTCGTACGGGGGGAGCAGTACTTC	CASSFVRGEQYF
TRBV30	16	NA	TRBJ2-6	NA	TGTGCCTGGGCGGTCGGGTGGAGCTCTGGGGCCAACGTCCTGACTTTC	CAWAVGWSSGANVLTF
TRBV10-1	15	once	TRBJ1-2	TRBD1	TGCGCCAGCAGTGAGTCGACAGGGGGAAGTTATGGCTACACCTTC	CASSESTGGSYGYTF
TRBV6-2/TRBV6-3	13	NA	TRBJ1-2	NA	TGTGCCAGCAGTTACACCAGGACAGCTGGCTACACCTTC	CASSYTRTAGYTF
TRBV5-1	14	NA	TRBJ2-7	TRBD2	TGCGCCAGCAGTCCTATAGCGGGGGTCCACGAGCAGTACTTC	CASSPIAGVHEQYF
TRBV2	14	NA	TRBJ2-3	TRBD1	TGTGCCAGCGACAGGGGGCGAATAACAGATACGCAGTATTTT	CASDRGRITDTQYF
TRBV23-1	14	NA	TRBJ1-2	TRBD1	TGCGCCAGCAGTCAATCCGGCAGGGGGGATGGCTACACCTTC	CASSQSGRGDGYTF
TRBV19	13	NA	TRBJ1-2	TRBD1	TGTGCCAGTAGTCCTCAGGGGGTCTATGGCTACACCTTC	CASSPQGVYGYTF
TRBV13	15	NA	TRBJ2-3	NA	TGTGCCAGCAGCTCAGAGACAGAGTACACAGATACGCAGTATTTT	CASSSETEYTDTQYF
TRBV5-1	13	NA	TRBJ2-1	NA	TGCGCCAGCAGCTCACTAGAGTACAATGAGCAGTTCTTC	CASSSLEYNEQFF
TRBV3-1/TRBV3-2	15	few	TRBJ2-7	NA	TGTGCCAGCAGCCAAGATTGGGACAACTCCTACGAGCAGTACTTC	CASSQDWDNSYEQYF
TRBV24-1	14	NA	TRBJ2-7	TRBD1	TGTGCCACCAGTGATCCGGGACAGGGCCACGAGCAGTACTTC	CATSDPGQGHEQYF
TRBV11-3	16	NA	TRBJ2-2	TRBD1	TGTGCCAGCAGTGTCGGTATAGGGGGCGACACCGGGGAGCTGTTTTTT	CASSVGIGGDTGELFF
TRBV28	15	NA	TRBJ1-1	NA	TGTGCCAGCAGTTTAATAAGGGGCGCCAACACTGAAGCTTTCTTT	CASSLIRGANTEAFF
TRBV3-1/TRBV3-2	15	once	TRBJ2-7	TRBD1	TGTGCCAGCAGCCAAGAGGGGACAGGGTTCTACGAGCAGTACTTC	CASSQEGTGFYEQYF
TRBV14	13	few	TRBJ2-1	TRBD2	TGTGCCAGCAGCCCCAGACTAGCGGATGAGCAGTTCTTC	CASSPRLADEQFF
TRBV6-2/TRBV6-3	11	NA	TRBJ1-2	NA	TGTGCCAGCAGCCGGGGACAATACTACACCTTC	CASSRGQYYTF
TRBV5-6	14	NA	TRBJ2-1	TRBD2	TGTGCCAGCGGACTAGCGGGAGGGCCCAATGAGCAGTTCTTC	CASGLAGGPNEQFF
TRBV12-5	13	NA	TRBJ1-1	NA	TGTGCTAGCCGCAGGGATCTGAACACTGAAGCTTTCTTT	CASRRDLNTEAFF
TRBV18	12	NA	TRBJ2-7	NA	TGTGCCAGCTCACCCAGCTCCTACGAGCAGTACTTC	CASSPSSYEQYF
TRBV25-1	17	NA	TRBJ1-1	TRBD1	TGTGCCAGCAGTCCCCTTCGGACAGGTACTATGAACACTGAAGCTTTCTTT	CASSPLRTGTMNTEAFF
TRBV29-1	13	NA	TRBJ2-7	NA	TGCAGCGTTGTCTCCAGGGTAGGGTACGAGCAGTACTTC	CSVVSRVGYEQYF
TRBV24-1	13	once	TRBJ2-7	NA	TGTGCCACCAGTGATTTGGTCGGCTACGAGCAGTACTTC	CATSDLVGYEQYF
TRBV30	14	NA	TRBJ1-4	NA	TGTGCCTGGAGTGTGTCGGGGGTCCGCGAAAAACTGTTTTTT	CAWSVSGVREKLFF
TRBV29-1	13	NA	TRBJ2-2	TRBD2	TGCAGCGTTCTAGCGGCGAACACCGGGGAGCTGTTTTTT	CSVLAANTGELFF
TRBV18	12	NA	TRBJ2-7	NA	TGTGCCAGCTCACCACTGGGGCGTGAGCAGTACTTC	CASSPLGREQYF
TRBV9	14	NA	TRBJ1-3	NA	TGTGCCAGCGGGAGTGGGGGGGCTGGAAACACCATATATTTT	CASGSGGAGNTIYF
TRBV30	14	NA	TRBJ1-5	NA	TGTGCCTGGAGTGTAAGTCAGAGCAATCAGCCCCAGCATTTT	CAWSVSQSNQPQHF
TRBV4-3	14	NA	TRBJ1-4	TRBD1	TGCGCCAGCAGCCTGGACAGGAGGAATGAAAAACTGTTTTTT	CASSLDRRNEKLFF
TRBV11-2	19	NA	TRBJ2-7	TRBD1	TGTGCCAGCAGCTTCCGGGGCATCCCGGGACAGGGTTTCGCGTACGAGCAGTACTTC	CASSFRGIPGQGFAYEQYF
TRBV24-1	14	once	TRBJ2-1	NA	TGTGCCACCAGTCCAGGGGGGAGCTACAATGAGCAGTTCTTC	CATSPGGSYNEQFF
TRBV11-3	16	NA	TRBJ2-3	TRBD2	TGTGCCAGCAGCGCACAGACTAGCGGGAGTTTCGATACGCAGTATTTT	CASSAQTSGSFDTQYF
TRBV6-5	14	NA	TRBJ2-2	TRBD1	TGTGCCAGCAGGACGACAGGGGGCAACGGGGAGCTGTTTTTT	CASRTTGGNGELFF
TRBV5-1	15	NA	TRBJ2-5	TRBD1	TGCGCCAGCAGCTGGGGACAGGGCCTGGGGGAGACCCAGTACTTC	CASSWGQGLGETQYF
TRBV9	16	NA	TRBJ2-2	TRBD2	TGTGCCAGCAGCGTCGGACTAGCGGGGGGTCCCGGGGAGCTGTTTTTT	CASSVGLAGGPGELFF
TRBV30	14	NA	TRBJ1-4	TRBD1	TGTGCCTGGAGAGCCGGGACAGGGGTCGAAAAACTGTTTTTT	CAWRAGTGVEKLFF
TRBV20-1	11	NA	TRBJ1-3	NA	TGCAGTGCTAGAGTGAGCAACACCATATATTTT	CSARVSNTIYF
TRBV27	15	once	TRBJ2-3	TRBD1	TGTGCCAGCAGTTCTGACAGGGGAGAGACAGATACGCAGTATTTT	CASSSDRGETDTQYF
TRBV6-5	15	few	TRBJ1-1	TRBD1	TGTGCCAGCAGGGAGGACAGGGGGCAAGCGACTGAAGCTTTCTTT	CASREDRGQATEAFF
TRBV9	14	NA	TRBJ2-3	TRBD1	TGTGCCAGCAGCGCCAGGGGGAGTTTAGATACGCAGTATTTT	CASSARGSLDTQYF